These T cell receptor beta chains were read from a single sample in a study of regulatory T cells in long-lasting Graves disease. A single record per CDR3 protein comes from TCRdb applying MiXCR to the multiplex PCR reads. The sample consists of some 350,000 distinct CDR3 sequences, under 20% of them appearing once. This same sample was also taken into another study, of T cells in Graves' hyperthyroidism and ophthalmopathy.

Sample: peripheral blood mononuclear cells (PBMCs), taken at new diagnosis, from a patient treated with antithyroid drugs. The receptors shown here come from a woman aged 18-29 years with Graves disease. CDR3s include the opening cysteine and the closing phenylalanine or tryptophan. Each record gives: V gene, D gene, clone size, J gene, CDR3 protein, CDR3 DNA. The D gene is left open where the match is weak. The size of a clone is reported for some rows only, either as once, few or many, or as a class for expanded clones.

v_gene: TRBV3-1
d_gene: NA
abundance: many
j_gene: TRBJ1-4
CDR3aa: CASSPTGISNEKLFF
CDR3nt: TGTGCCAGCAGCCCCACAGGGATAAGTAATGAAAAACTGTTTTTT

v_gene: TRBV20-1
d_gene: NA
abundance: few
j_gene: TRBJ2-7
CDR3aa: CSARSGRDGLYGQYF
CDR3nt: TGCAGTGCTAGGTCCGGGCGGGACGGCCTCTACGGGCAGTACTTC

v_gene: TRBV3-1
d_gene: TRBD1
abundance: few
j_gene: TRBJ2-5
CDR3aa: CASSQDVTGMEETQYF
CDR3nt: TGTGCCAGCAGCCAAGATGTGACAGGGATGGAAGAGACCCAGTACTTC

v_gene: TRBV20-1
d_gene: TRBD2
abundance: many
j_gene: TRBJ2-1
CDR3aa: CSAGGRPPYNEQFF
CDR3nt: TGCAGTGCGGGCGGGAGACCCCCCTACAATGAGCAGTTCTTC

v_gene: TRBV30
d_gene: NA
abundance: few
j_gene: TRBJ2-6
CDR3aa: CAWLRGASSGANVLTF
CDR3nt: TGTGCCTGGCTCCGGGGGGCGAGCTCTGGGGCCAACGTCCTGACTTTC

v_gene: TRBV4-2
d_gene: TRBD1
abundance: few
j_gene: TRBJ1-4
CDR3aa: CASSQQGAQDEKLFF
CDR3nt: TGTGCCAGCAGCCAACAGGGGGCGCAGGATGAAAAACTGTTTTTT

v_gene: TRBV2
d_gene: TRBD2
abundance: many
j_gene: TRBJ2-7
CDR3aa: CAREKTSGRKYEQYF
CDR3nt: TGTGCCAGGGAGAAAACTAGCGGGAGGAAATACGAGCAGTACTTC

v_gene: TRBV29-1
d_gene: NA
abundance: NA
j_gene: TRBJ1-1
CDR3aa: CSVEGGQLNTEAFF
CDR3nt: TGCAGCGTTGAAGGAGGACAGCTGAACACTGAAGCTTTCTTT

v_gene: TRBV5-1
d_gene: NA
abundance: many
j_gene: TRBJ1-4
CDR3aa: CASGHRDIGKLFF
CDR3nt: TGCGCCAGCGGCCACCGGGACATTGGAAAACTGTTTTTT

v_gene: TRBV9
d_gene: NA
abundance: many
j_gene: TRBJ2-3
CDR3aa: CASGASVSTDTQYF
CDR3nt: TGTGCCAGCGGGGCTAGCGTTAGCACAGATACGCAGTATTTT

v_gene: TRBV6-5
d_gene: TRBD2
abundance: NA
j_gene: TRBJ2-1
CDR3aa: CASSYSGRVYNEQFF
CDR3nt: TGTGCCAGCAGTTATAGCGGGAGGGTATACAATGAGCAGTTCTTC

v_gene: TRBV6-4
d_gene: NA
abundance: once
j_gene: TRBJ2-1
CDR3aa: CASSERSLGLSHNEQFF
CDR3nt: TGTGCCAGCAGTGAAAGGTCCTTGGGACTCTCTCACAATGAGCAGTTCTTC

v_gene: TRBV20-1
d_gene: TRBD2
abundance: NA
j_gene: TRBJ2-1
CDR3aa: CSARGSSGSGREQFF
CDR3nt: TGCAGTGCTAGAGGATCTAGCGGGAGTGGGAGAGAGCAGTTCTTC

v_gene: TRBV10-2
d_gene: TRBD2
abundance: NA
j_gene: TRBJ2-1
CDR3aa: CASMDPGLRDEQFF
CDR3nt: TGCGCCAGCATGGACCCGGGACTAAGGGATGAGCAGTTCTTC

v_gene: TRBV19
d_gene: TRBD2
abundance: NA
j_gene: TRBJ2-3
CDR3aa: CASSTQRGSSTDTQYF
CDR3nt: TGTGCCAGTAGCACCCAGCGGGGGAGTAGCACAGATACGCAGTATTTT

v_gene: TRBV5-1
d_gene: TRBD1
abundance: many
j_gene: TRBJ2-5
CDR3aa: CASSTDRGGETQYF
CDR3nt: TGCGCCAGCAGTACGGACAGGGGGGGAGAGACCCAGTACTTC

v_gene: TRBV20-1
d_gene: TRBD1
abundance: many
j_gene: TRBJ2-2
CDR3aa: CSGVGTAPGELFF
CDR3nt: TGCAGTGGTGTGGGGACAGCCCCCGGGGAGCTGTTTTTT

v_gene: TRBV5-1
d_gene: NA
abundance: many
j_gene: TRBJ2-3
CDR3aa: CASSSPKGRGTTDTQYF
CDR3nt: TGCGCCAGCAGCTCGCCAAAGGGCAGGGGAACCACAGATACGCAGTATTTT

v_gene: TRBV2
d_gene: TRBD2
abundance: many
j_gene: TRBJ2-1
CDR3aa: CASSSGTSGRNEQFF
CDR3nt: TGTGCCAGCAGTTCCGGGACTAGCGGGAGGAATGAGCAGTTCTTC

v_gene: TRBV18
d_gene: NA
abundance: NA
j_gene: TRBJ2-2
CDR3aa: CASSPDRPNTGELFF
CDR3nt: TGTGCCAGCTCACCCGACAGACCGAACACCGGGGAGCTGTTTTTT

v_gene: TRBV5-1
d_gene: NA
abundance: many
j_gene: TRBJ2-5
CDR3aa: CASSLQGNQETQYF
CDR3nt: TGCGCCAGCAGCCTACAGGGCAACCAAGAGACCCAGTACTTC

v_gene: TRBV10-1
d_gene: TRBD1
abundance: few
j_gene: TRBJ2-7
CDR3aa: CASSEGTGIGYEQYF
CDR3nt: TGCGCCAGCAGTGAGGGGACAGGGATCGGGTACGAGCAGTACTTC

v_gene: TRBV5-1
d_gene: TRBD2
abundance: many
j_gene: TRBJ2-1
CDR3aa: CASSLDGGGWDEQFF
CDR3nt: TGCGCCAGCAGCTTGGATGGCGGGGGGTGGGATGAGCAGTTCTTC

v_gene: TRBV15
d_gene: NA
abundance: NA
j_gene: TRBJ2-5
CDR3aa: CATSREVGETQYF
CDR3nt: TGTGCCACCAGCAGAGAAGTCGGGGAGACCCAGTACTTC

v_gene: TRBV3-1
d_gene: TRBD1
abundance: many
j_gene: TRBJ1-2
CDR3aa: CASSQIGTGAYGYTF
CDR3nt: TGTGCCAGCAGCCAGATCGGGACAGGGGCGTATGGCTACACCTTC

v_gene: TRBV28
d_gene: TRBD1
abundance: many
j_gene: TRBJ1-2
CDR3aa: CASRSGQDYGYTF
CDR3nt: TGTGCCAGCAGGTCAGGACAGGATTATGGCTACACCTTC

v_gene: TRBV6-1
d_gene: TRBD2
abundance: NA
j_gene: TRBJ2-1
CDR3aa: CASRAGLAANEQFF
CDR3nt: TGTGCCAGCAGGGCAGGACTAGCCGCCAATGAGCAGTTCTTC

v_gene: TRBV11-2
d_gene: TRBD1
abundance: few
j_gene: TRBJ1-2
CDR3aa: CASSSPRQGVNYGYTF
CDR3nt: TGTGCCAGCAGCTCCCCAAGACAGGGCGTTAACTATGGCTACACCTTC